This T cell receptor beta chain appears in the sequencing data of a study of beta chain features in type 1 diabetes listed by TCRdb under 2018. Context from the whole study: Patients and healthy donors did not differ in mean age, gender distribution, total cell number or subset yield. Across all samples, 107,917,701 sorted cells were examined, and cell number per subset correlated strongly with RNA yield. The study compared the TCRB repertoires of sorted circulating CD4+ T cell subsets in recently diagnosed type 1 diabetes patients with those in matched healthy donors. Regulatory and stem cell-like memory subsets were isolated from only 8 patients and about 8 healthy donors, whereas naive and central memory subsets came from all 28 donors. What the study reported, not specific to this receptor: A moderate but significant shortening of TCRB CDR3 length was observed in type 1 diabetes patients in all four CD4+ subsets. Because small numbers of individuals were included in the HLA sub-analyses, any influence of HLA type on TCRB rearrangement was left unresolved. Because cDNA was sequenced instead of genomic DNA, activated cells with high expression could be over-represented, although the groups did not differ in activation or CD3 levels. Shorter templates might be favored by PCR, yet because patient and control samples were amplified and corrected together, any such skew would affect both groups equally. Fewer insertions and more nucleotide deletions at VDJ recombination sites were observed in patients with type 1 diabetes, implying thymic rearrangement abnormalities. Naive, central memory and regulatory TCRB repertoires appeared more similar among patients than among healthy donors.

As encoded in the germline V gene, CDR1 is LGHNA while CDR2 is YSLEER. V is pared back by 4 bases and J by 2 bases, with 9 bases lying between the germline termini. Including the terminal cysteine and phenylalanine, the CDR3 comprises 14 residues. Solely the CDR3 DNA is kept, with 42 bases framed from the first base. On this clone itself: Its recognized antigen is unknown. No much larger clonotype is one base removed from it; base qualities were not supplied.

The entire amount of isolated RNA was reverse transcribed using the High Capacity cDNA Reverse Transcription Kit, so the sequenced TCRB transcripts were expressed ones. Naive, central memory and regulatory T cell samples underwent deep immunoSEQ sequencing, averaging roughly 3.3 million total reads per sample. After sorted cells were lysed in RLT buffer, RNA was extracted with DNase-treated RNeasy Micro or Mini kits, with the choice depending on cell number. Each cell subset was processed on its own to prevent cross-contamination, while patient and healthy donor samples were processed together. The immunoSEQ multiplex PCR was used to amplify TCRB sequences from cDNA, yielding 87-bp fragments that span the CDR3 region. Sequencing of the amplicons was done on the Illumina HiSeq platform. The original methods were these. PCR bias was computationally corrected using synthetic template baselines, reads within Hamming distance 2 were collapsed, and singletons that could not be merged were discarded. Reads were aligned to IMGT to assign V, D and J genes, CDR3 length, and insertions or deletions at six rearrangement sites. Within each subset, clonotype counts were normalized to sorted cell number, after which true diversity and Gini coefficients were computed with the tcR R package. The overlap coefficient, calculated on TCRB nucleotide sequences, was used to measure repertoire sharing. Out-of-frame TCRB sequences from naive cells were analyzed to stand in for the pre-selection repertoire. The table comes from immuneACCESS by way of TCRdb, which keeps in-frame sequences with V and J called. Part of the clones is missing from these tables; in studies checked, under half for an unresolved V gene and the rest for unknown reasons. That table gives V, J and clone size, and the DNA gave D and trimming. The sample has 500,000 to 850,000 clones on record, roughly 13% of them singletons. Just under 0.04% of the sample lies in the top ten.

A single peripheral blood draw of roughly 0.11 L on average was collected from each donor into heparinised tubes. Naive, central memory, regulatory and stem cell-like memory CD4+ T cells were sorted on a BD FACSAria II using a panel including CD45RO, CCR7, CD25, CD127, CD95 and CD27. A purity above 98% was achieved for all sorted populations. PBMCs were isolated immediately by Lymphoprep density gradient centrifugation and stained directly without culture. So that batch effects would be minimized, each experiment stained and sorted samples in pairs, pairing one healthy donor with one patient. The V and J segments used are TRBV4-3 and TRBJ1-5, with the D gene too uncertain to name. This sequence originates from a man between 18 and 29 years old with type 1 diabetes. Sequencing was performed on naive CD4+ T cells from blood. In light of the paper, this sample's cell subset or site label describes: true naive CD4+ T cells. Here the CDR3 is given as CASSPLRGNQPQHF. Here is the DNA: TGCGCCAGCAGCCCTTTGCGGGGCAATCAGCCCCAGCATTTT.